This T cell receptor beta chain was sequenced in a study of post-analysis software for immune sequencing data. The wider study: Progressive-relapsing, secondary progressive and relapsing-remitting multiple sclerosis were among the disease courses included.

Researchers reported that TCR beta cDNA libraries carried unique molecular identifiers. Each sample of 1 to 10 million input T cells yielded around 500,000 cDNA molecules, so each molecule approximated one T cell. Using its own MiXCR run on the PCR reads, TCRdb lists one record per CDR3 protein. The table has approximately 400,000 distinct CDR3 sequences, less than 40% seen once. The germline CDR1 and CDR2 sequences are SGDLS and YYNGEE. The CDR3 has 16 amino acids. Unmatched junction bases numbered 11, after V lost 4 bases and J lost 8 bases. Study-level points and caveats: When patients were compared with controls, about 5 TRBV segments were more frequent, TRBV5-6, TRBV5-1 and TRBV20-1 among them. Samples prepared in the same batch strongly co-clustered by F measure. Controls significantly exceeded multiple sclerosis patients in normalized Chao1 diversity.

Note on this clonotype: The antigen is unknown.

The gene calls are TRBV9 and TRBJ2-1, with 11 bases that match TRBD2. Sequencing input: blood. This TCR was recovered from a girl between 10 and 17 years old with multiple sclerosis. The CDR3 coding sequence is TGTGCCAGCAGCCCGCAAACTAGCGGGGGCCCATATGAGCAGTTCTTC. The encoded protein is CASSPQTSGGPYEQFF.